The present TCR beta chain was sequenced within a study of T-cell reconstitution after alpha-beta-depleted transplantation in children (dated by TCRdb to between 2015 and 2016). With regard to the full study: Using TCR repertoire profiling, the study quantitatively followed how T-cell immune reconstitution unfolded in children after TCRalphabeta/CD19-depleted allogeneic hematopoietic cell transplantation.

This clonotype was detected only a few times. Its antigen is unknown. No base quality values were provided; no much bigger clone lies one nucleotide off. The cysteine opens and the phenylalanine closes a CDR3 of 12 amino acids. The only DNA kept is the CDR3, 36 bases in frame from the first base. V is shortened by 1 base, J by 5 bases, and the region joining them spans 8 bases. Taken from the germline V gene, the CDR1 and CDR2 loops are SQVTM and ANQGSEA. Library construction relied on PCR. This sample was sequenced with an Illumina HiSeq 2500. Molecular barcoding was employed in the preparation of TCR libraries, with unique molecular identifiers being used to normalize TCRbeta repertoire quantification. Starting from the raw public reads, TCRdb applied fastp trimming at Q25, assembled clones with MiXCR and retained in-frame beta chains. Under each unique CDR3 protein, matching rows form one entry showing the most common genes and DNA. The sample table lists about 370,000 distinct CDR3 sequences, about a fifth of them with a count of one. Of the sample, about 3.8% falls within the top ten clones.

The input for sequencing was PBMCs from the stem cell graft donor, taken from the stem cell graft. The receptor comes from a human donor who donated a stem cell graft to a child with acute myeloid leukemia. The V and J genes are TRBV29-1 and TRBJ1-2, with a tentative D gene TRBD1 over 6 matching bases. The nucleotide sequence is TGCAGCGTTGAAGGGGGGGCATATGGCTACACCTTC. It encodes CSVEGGAYGYTF. Here the CDR3 is joined to the reference TRBV29-1 and TRBJ1-2 genes, and the full variable domain is: SAVISQKPSRDICQRGTSLTIQCQVDSQVTMMFWYRQQPGQSLTLIATANQGSEATYESGFVIDKFPISRPNLTFSTLTVSNMSPEDSSIYLCSVEGGAYGYTFGSGTRLTVV.